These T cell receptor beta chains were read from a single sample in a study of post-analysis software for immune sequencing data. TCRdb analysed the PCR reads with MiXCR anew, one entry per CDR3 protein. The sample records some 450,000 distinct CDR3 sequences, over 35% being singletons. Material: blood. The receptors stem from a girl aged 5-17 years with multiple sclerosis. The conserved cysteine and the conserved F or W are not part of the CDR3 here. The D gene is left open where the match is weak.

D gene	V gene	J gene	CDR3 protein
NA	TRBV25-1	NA	ASRGPGHSYEQY
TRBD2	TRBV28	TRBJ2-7	ASSFRTSGYEQY
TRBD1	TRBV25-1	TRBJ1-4	ASSTGTGPATNEKLF
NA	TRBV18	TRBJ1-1	ASSSSGGVNTEAF
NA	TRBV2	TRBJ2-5	ATREDSSLMETQY
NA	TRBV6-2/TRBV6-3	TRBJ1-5	ASSYLATQSNQPQH
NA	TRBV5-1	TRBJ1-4	ASSLDGEEGEKLF
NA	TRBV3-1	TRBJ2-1	ASSPPEGGPYNEQF
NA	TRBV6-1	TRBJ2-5	ASSELAEETQY
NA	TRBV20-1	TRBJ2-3	SASRRDTGTDTQY
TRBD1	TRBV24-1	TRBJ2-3	ATSATGGGNTDTQY
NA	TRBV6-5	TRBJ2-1	ASSSPSGGRGINEQF
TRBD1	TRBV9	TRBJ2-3	ASSVATRTGGTDTQY
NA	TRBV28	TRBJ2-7	ASSLRAQLTSYEQY